This T cell receptor (beta chain) was documented in a study of blood T cell repertoires in COVID-19. Looking at the study overall: Spain, Italy and the United States supplied samples that represented acute and convalescent COVID-19.

The V end lost 5 bases, the J end lost 1 base, and 11 bases lay between the germline ends. The CDR3 is 14 residues long. Germline values: CDR1 GTSNPN, CDR2 SVGIG (reference sequence). The assay was immunoSEQ multiplex PCR, and TCRdb's table has in-frame clones only and misses some. The sample holds around 340,000 clones; over 70% are singletons and the top ten take just under 3%. The chain is built from TRBV30 and TRBJ2-2, with D perhaps TRBD2 (6 bases). The specimen sequenced was peripheral blood. The sequence was collected from a young man with active or convalescent COVID-19. CDR3 protein: CAWSWGLNTGELFF. In DNA form, the CDR3 reads TGTGCCTGGTCCTGGGGACTGAACACCGGGGAGCTGTTTTTT. The full variable domain, completed using reference TRBV30 and TRBJ2-2, is SQTIHQWPATLVQPVGSPLSLECTVEGTSNPNLYWYRQAAGRGLQLLFYSVGIGQISSEVPQNLSASRPQDRQFILSSKKLLLSDSGFYLCAWSWGLNTGELFFGEGSRLTVL.